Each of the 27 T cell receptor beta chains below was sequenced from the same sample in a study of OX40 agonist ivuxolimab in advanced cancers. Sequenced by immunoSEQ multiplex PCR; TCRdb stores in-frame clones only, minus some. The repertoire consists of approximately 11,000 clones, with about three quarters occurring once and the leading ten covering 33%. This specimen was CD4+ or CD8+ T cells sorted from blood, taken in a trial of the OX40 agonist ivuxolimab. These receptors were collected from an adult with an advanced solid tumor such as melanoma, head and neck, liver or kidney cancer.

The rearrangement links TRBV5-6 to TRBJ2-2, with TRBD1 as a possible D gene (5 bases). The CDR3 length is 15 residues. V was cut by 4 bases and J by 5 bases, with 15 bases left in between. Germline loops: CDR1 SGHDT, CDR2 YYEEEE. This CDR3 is CASSVAGYWTGELFF. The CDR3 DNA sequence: TGTGCCAGCAGCGTGGCAGGGTATTGGACCGGGGAGCTGTTTTTT. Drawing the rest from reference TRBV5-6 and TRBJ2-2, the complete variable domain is DAGVTQSPTHLIKTRGQQVTLRCSPKSGHDTVSWYQQALGQGPQFIFQYYEEEERQRGNFPDRFSGHQFPNYSSELNVNALLLGDSALYLCASSVAGYWTGELFFGEGSRLTVL.

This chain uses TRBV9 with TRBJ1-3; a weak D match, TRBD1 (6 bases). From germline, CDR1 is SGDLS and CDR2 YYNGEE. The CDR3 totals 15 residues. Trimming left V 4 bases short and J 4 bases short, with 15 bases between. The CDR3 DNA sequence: TGTGCCAGCAGCTCAGGAGGGGGAACAGGAAACACCATATATTTT. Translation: CASSSGGGTGNTIYF.

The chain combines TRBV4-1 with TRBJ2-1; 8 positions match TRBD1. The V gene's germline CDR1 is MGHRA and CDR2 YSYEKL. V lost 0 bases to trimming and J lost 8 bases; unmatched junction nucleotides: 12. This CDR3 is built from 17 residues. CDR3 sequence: CASSQEAQGALAHEQFF. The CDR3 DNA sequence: TGCGCCAGCAGCCAAGAGGCCCAGGGGGCCCTTGCCCATGAGCAGTTCTTC.

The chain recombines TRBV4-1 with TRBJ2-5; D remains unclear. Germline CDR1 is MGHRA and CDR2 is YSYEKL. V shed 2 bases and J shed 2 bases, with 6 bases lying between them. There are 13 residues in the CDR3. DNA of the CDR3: TGCGCCAGCAGCCAATACGCACAAGAGACCCAGTACTTC. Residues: CASSQYAQETQYF.

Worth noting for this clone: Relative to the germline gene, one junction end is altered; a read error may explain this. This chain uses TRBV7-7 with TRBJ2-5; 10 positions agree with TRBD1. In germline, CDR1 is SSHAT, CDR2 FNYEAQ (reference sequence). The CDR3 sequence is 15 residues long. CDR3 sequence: CASSSGQGVQETQYF. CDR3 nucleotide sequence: TGTGCTAGCAGTTCCGGACAGGGGGTACAAGAGACCCAGTACTTC.

The CDR3 coding sequence is TGTGCCAGTAGTATAGGGACAGGGGGCAGGATGAACACTGAAGCTTTCTTT. Translated, it gives CASSIGTGGRMNTEAFF. J is TRBJ1-1 and V is TRBV19, with 11 nucleotides matching TRBD1. Trimming took 1 base from V and 0 from J; bases not matched to a gene: 4. This CDR3 is built from 17 residues. The germline V gene has CDR1 LNHDA and CDR2 SQIVND (reference sequence). The full variable domain, with the rest looked up from reference TRBV19 and TRBJ1-1, is DGGITQSPKYLFRKEGQNVTLSCEQNLNHDAMYWYRQDPGQGLRLIYYSQIVNDFQKGDIAEGYSVSREKKESFPLTVTSAQKNPTAFYLCASSIGTGGRMNTEAFFGQGTRLTVV.

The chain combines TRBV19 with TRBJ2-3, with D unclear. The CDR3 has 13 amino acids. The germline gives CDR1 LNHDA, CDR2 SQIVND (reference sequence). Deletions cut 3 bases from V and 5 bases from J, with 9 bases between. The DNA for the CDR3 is TGTGCCAGTAGTATGGTAGCCCGAGATACGCAGTATTTT. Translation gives CASSMVARDTQYF.

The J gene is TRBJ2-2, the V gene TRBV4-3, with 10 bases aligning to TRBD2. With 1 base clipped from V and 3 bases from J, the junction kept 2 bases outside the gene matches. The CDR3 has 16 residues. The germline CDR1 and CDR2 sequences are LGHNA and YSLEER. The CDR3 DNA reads TGCGCCAGCAGCCAAGGACTAGCGGGTTACACCGGGGAGCTGTTTTTT. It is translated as CASSQGLAGYTGELFF.

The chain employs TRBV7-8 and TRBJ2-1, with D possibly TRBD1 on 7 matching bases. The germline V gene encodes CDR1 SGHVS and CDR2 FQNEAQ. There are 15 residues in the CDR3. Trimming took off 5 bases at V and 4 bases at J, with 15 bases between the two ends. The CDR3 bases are TGTGCCAGCAGCCCAGTGGCAGGGGGGTACAATGAGCAGTTCTTC. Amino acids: CASSPVAGGYNEQFF.

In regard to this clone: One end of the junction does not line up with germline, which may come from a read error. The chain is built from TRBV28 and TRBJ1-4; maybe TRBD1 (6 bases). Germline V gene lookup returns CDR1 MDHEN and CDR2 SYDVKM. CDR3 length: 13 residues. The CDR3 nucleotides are TGTGCCAGCAGTTTATCCCCTCGGACAGAAGGCTATTTT. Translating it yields CASSLSPRTEGYF.

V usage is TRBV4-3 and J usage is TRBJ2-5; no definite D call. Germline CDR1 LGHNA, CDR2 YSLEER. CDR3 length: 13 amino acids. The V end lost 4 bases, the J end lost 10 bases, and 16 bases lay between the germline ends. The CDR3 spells CASSRHWREDQYF. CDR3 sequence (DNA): TGCGCCAGCAGCCGACATTGGAGAGAGGACCAGTACTTC.

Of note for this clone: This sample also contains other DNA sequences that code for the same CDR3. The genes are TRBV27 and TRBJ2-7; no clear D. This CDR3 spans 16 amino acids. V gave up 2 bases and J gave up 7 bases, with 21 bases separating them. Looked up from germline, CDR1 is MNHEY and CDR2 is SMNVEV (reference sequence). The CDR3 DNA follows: TGTGCCAGCAGTTTACAGGCACCTCCCCATCCGTATGAGCAGTACTTC. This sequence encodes CASSLQAPPHPYEQYF.

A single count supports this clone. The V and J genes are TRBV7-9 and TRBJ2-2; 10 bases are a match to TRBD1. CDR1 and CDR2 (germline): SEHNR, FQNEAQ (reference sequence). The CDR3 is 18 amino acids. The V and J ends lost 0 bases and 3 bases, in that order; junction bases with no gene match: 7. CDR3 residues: CASSLARQGARDTGELFF. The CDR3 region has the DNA TGTGCCAGCAGCTTAGCCCGACAGGGGGCGCGGGACACCGGGGAGCTGTTTTTT.

DNA of the CDR3: TGTGCCAGTAGTAGGGGACCGAGCTACAATGAGCAGTTCTTC. The encoded protein is CASSRGPSYNEQFF. The rearrangement uses TRBV19 and TRBJ2-1; D may match TRBD1 or TRBD2 (5 bases each). The V gene lost 4 bases and the J gene lost 3 bases, with 10 bases spanning the gap. The germline V gene has CDR1 LNHDA and CDR2 SQIVND (reference sequence). This CDR3 region has 14 residues.

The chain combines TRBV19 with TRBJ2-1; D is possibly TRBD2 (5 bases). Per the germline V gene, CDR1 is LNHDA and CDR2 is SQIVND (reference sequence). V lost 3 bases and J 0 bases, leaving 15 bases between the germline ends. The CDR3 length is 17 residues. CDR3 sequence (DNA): TGTGCCAGTAGTATTGGTAGGACGGGGAGCTCCTACAATGAGCAGTTCTTC. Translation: CASSIGRTGSSYNEQFF.

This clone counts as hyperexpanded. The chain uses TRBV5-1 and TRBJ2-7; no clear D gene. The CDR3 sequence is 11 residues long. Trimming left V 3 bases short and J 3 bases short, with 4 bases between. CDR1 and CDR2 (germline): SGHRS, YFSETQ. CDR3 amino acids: CASSSYYEQYF. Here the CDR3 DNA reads TGCGCCAGCAGCTCATACTACGAGCAGTACTTC.

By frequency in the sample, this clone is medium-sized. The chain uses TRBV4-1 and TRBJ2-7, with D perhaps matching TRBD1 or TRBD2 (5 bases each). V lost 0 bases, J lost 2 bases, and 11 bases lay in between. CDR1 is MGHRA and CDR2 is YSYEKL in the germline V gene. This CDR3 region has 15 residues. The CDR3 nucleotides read TGCGCCAGCAGCCAAGATGGGACGGGGACCTACGAGCAGTACTTC. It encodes CASSQDGTGTYEQYF.

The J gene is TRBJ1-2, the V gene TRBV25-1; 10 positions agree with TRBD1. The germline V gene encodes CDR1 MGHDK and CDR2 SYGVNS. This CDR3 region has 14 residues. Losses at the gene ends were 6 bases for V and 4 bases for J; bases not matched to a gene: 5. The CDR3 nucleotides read TGTGCCAGCAGAGGGACAGGGGATGTCTATGGCTACACCTTC. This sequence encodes CASRGTGDVYGYTF.

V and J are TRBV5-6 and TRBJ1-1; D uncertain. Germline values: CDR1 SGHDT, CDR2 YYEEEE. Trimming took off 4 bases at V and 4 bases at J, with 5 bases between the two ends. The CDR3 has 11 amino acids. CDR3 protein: CASSRSTEAFF. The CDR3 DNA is TGTGCCAGCAGCCGAAGCACTGAAGCTTTCTTT.

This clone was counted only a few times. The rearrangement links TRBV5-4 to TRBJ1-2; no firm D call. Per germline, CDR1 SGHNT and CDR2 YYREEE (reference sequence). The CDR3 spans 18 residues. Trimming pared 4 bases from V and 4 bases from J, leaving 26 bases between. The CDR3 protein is CASSQDPKGAAYVYGYTF. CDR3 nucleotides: TGTGCCAGCAGCCAAGATCCAAAAGGAGCGGCGTATGTCTATGGCTACACCTTC.

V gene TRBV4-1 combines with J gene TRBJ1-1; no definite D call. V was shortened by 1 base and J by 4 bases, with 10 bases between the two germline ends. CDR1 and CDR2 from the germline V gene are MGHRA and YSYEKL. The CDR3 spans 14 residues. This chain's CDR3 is CASSQGRGITEAFF. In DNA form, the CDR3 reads TGCGCCAGCAGCCAAGGGAGAGGGATCACTGAAGCTTTCTTT.

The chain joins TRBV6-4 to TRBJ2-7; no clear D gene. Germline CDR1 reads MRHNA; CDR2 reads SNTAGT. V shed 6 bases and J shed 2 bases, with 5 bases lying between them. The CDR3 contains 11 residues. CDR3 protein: CASRTTYEQYF. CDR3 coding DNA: TGTGCCAGCAGGACAACCTACGAGCAGTACTTC.

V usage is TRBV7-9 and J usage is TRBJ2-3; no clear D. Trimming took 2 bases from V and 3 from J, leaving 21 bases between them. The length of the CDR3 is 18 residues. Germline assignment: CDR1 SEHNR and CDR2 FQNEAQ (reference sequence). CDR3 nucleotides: TGTGCCAGCAGCTTACGTGGGTCTGGCGTAATGCGGACAGATACGCAGTATTTT. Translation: CASSLRGSGVMRTDTQYF.

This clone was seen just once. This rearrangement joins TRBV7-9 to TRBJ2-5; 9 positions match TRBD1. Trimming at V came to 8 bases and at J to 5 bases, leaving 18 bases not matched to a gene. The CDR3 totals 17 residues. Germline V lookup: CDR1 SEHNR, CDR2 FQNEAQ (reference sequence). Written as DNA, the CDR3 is TGTGCCAGCGCACCGCCCCCCGACAGGGGGACTTGGGAGACCCAGTACTTC. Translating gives CASAPPPDRGTWETQYF. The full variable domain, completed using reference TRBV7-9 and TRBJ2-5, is DTGVSQNPRHKITKRGQNVTFRCDPISEHNRLYWYRQTLGQGPEFLTYFQNEAQLEKSRLLSDRFSAERPKGSFSTLEIQRTEQGDSAMYLCASAPPPDRGTWETQYFGPGTRLLVL.

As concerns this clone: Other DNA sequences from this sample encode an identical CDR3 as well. The CDR3 loop reads CASSPSWGSNQPQHF. The CDR3 bases are TGTGCCAGCAGTCCGTCTTGGGGGAGCAATCAGCCCCAGCATTTT. The chain couples TRBV6-6 to TRBJ1-5; D possibly corresponds to TRBD1 (5 bases). The V gene's germline CDR1 is MNHNY and CDR2 SVGAGI (reference sequence). There are 15 residues in the CDR3. Between the trimmed V and J ends, which lost 5 bases and 1 base, there was a span of 12 bases.

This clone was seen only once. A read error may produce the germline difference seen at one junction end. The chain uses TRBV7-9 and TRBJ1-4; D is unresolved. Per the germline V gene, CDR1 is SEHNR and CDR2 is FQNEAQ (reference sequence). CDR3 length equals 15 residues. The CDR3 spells CASSQVEVEGEKLFF. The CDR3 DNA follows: TGCGCCAGCAGCCAAGTCGAGGTAGAAGGCGAAAAACTGTTTTTT.

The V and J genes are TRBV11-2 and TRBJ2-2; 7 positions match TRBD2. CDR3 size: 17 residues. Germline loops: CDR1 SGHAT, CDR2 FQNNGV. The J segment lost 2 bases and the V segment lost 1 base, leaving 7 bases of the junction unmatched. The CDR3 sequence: CASSLAAGLINTGELFF. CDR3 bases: TGTGCCAGCAGCTTAGCAGCGGGACTAATCAACACCGGGGAGCTGTTTTTT. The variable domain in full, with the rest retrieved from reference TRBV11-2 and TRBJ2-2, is EAGVAQSPRYKIIEKRQSVAFWCNPISGHATLYWYQQILGQGPKLLIQFQNNGVVDDSQLPKDRFSAERLKGVDSTLKIQPAKLEDSAVYLCASSLAAGLINTGELFFGEGSRLTVL.